This record covers a single TCR beta chain. What it binds is unknown. CDR1 and CDR2 from the germline V gene are GTSNPN and SVGIG (reference sequence). This CDR3 is 13 amino acids long. V was cut by 6 bases and J by 3 bases, with 15 bases left in between. The sample originates from a study of cytomegalovirus exposure and HLA in healthy donors. The study's findings and limits: In a later analysis, TCR beta V- and J-gene trimming showed a link to a missense DCLRE1C variant.

When sampled, the donors appeared nominally healthy, though they likely had unrecorded immune exposures. Primers for the PCR totalled 60 Vbeta and 13 Jbeta. Original processing notes: Unique TCR beta chains numbered around 80 million in a later analysis, with roughly 9.9 million shared. Profiled with immunoSEQ multiplex PCR; TCRdb holds only in-frame clones, not every one. The V and J calls and clone size were taken over from that table, and D and trimming were inferred from the DNA. Here the sample spans 130,000 to 150,000 clones, about 79% being singletons. Material: PBMCs. The rearrangement links TRBV30 to TRBJ2-7; a possible D gene is TRBD1 (5 bases). The sequence derives from a middle-aged man in good health and CMV-seropositive. CDR3 sequence (DNA): TGTGCCTGCCGACAGTTCAGCCGCTACGAGCAGTACTTC. Its protein product is CACRQFSRYEQYF. Variable domain in full (rest from reference TRBV30 and TRBJ2-7): SQTIHQWPATLVQPVGSPLSLECTVEGTSNPNLYWYRQAAGRGLQLLFYSVGIGQISSEVPQNLSASRPQDRQFILSSKKLLLSDSGFYLCACRQFSRYEQYFGPGTRLTVT.